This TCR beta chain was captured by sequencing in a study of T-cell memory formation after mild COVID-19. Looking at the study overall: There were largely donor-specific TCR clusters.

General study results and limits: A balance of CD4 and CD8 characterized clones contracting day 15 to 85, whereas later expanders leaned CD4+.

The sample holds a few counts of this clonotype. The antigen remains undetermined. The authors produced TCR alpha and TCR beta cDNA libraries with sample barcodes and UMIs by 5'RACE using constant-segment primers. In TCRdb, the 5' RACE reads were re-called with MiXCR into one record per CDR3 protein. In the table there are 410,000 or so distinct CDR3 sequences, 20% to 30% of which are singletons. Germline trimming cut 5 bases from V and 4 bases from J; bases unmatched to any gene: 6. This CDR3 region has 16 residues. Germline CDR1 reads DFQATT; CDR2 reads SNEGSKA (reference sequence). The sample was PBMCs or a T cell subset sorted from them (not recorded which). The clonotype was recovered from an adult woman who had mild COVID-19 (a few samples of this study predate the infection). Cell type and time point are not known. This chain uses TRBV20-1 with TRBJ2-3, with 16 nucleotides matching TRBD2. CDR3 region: CSAGGLAGGNADTQYF. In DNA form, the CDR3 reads TGCAGTGCTGGGGGACTAGCGGGAGGGAACGCAGATACGCAGTATTTT.